The 19 T cell receptor beta chains in this list originate from one sample, sequenced in a study of blood T cell repertoires in COVID-19. Assay: immunoSEQ multiplex PCR; the TCRdb copy retains only in-frame clones and omits some. Of about 160,000 clones listed, over 75% are singletons. Source material: PBMCs or T cells enriched from blood (not recorded which). These receptors all come from a woman in her 50s who had recovered from COVID-19.

The V call is TRBV10-3, the J call TRBJ2-7, with TRBD1 as a possible D gene (7 bases). This CDR3 is 13 amino acids long. In germline, CDR1 is ENHRY, CDR2 SYGVKD. Trimming left V 4 bases short and J 7 bases short, with 14 bases between. The CDR3 DNA reads TGTGCCATCAGTGTGCTACAGGGGAGGGAGCAGTACTTC. Amino acid sequence: CAISVLQGREQYF.

The genes are TRBV7-2 and TRBJ2-7, with D possibly being TRBD1 (5 bases). This CDR3 spans 19 amino acids. V lost 1 base and J lost 3, with 25 bases in between. Germline V gene lookup returns CDR1 SGHTA and CDR2 FQGNSA. The CDR3 here is CASSLVRQGSSNLFYEQYF. DNA of the CDR3: TGTGCCAGCAGCTTAGTCCGGCAGGGTTCCTCCAATTTATTCTACGAGCAGTACTTC. The full variable domain, its missing parts supplied by reference TRBV7-2 and TRBJ2-7, is GAGVSQSPSNKVTEKGKDVELRCDPISGHTALYWYRQSLGQGLEFLIYFQGNSAPDKSGLPSDRFSAERTGGSVSTLTIQRTQQEDSAVYLCASSLVRQGSSNLFYEQYFGPGTRLTVT.

Worth noting for this clone: This specimen includes other DNA sequences encoding the same CDR3. This rearrangement joins TRBV7-6 to TRBJ1-5; 10 positions agree with TRBD1. V lost 5 bases to trimming and J lost 7 bases; unmatched junction nucleotides: 5. The CDR3 totals 14 residues. CDR1 and CDR2 from the germline V gene are SGHVS and FNYEAQ. This CDR3 is CASSVGTGDQPQHF. CDR3 in DNA: TGTGCCAGCAGCGTCGGGACAGGGGACCAGCCCCAGCATTTT.

This chain links TRBV9 with TRBJ1-2; D is possibly TRBD1 (6 bases). Per the germline V gene, CDR1 is SGDLS and CDR2 is YYNGEE. This CDR3 has 16 residues. Trimming removed 0 bases at V and 0 bases at J, with 12 bases between. The CDR3 coding sequence is TGTGCCAGCAGCGTAGGACAGGCCTCTTCTAACTATGGCTACACCTTC. As protein: CASSVGQASSNYGYTF.

Here the CDR3 reads CASSSERRMGEQYF. DNA of the CDR3: TGTGCCAGCAGCTCCGAGCGCCGGATGGGCGAGCAGTACTTC. This chain links TRBV7-2 with TRBJ2-7; D gene unclear. This CDR3 region has 14 residues. Trimming removed 4 bases at V and 6 bases at J, with 16 bases between. Germline values: CDR1 SGHTA, CDR2 FQGNSA.

The chain combines TRBV5-6 with TRBJ2-5, with 7 bases fitting TRBD1. The CDR3 spans 15 residues. Trimming took 0 bases from V and 0 from J; bases not matched to a gene: 2. CDR1 is SGHDT, CDR2 YYEEEE, per germline. In DNA form, the CDR3 reads TGTGCCAGCAGCTTGGAGACAGGGCACCAAGAGACCCAGTACTTC. Protein sequence: CASSLETGHQETQYF.

This clone has only a few counts. The chain has TRBV7-9 and TRBJ1-6; the D gene is possibly TRBD1 (6 bases). With 3 bases removed from V and 10 bases from J, the gap between germline ends came to 16 bases. Germline CDR1 and CDR2: SEHNR and FQNEAQ (reference sequence). CDR3 length: 15 amino acids. The CDR3, as DNA: TGTGCCAGCAGCTTGGGCAGGGGTATGGGGTCACCCCTCCACTTT. Amino acid sequence: CASSLGRGMGSPLHF.

This chain joins TRBV6-5 and TRBJ1-2; TRBD1 matches at 9 bases. CDR1 and CDR2 from the germline V gene are MNHEY and SVGAGI. CDR3 length equals 15 residues. V gave up 2 bases and J gave up 8 bases; unmatched junction bases: 9. Here the CDR3 reads CASSYAGTGSHGYTF. The CDR3 DNA is TGTGCCAGCAGTTACGCCGGGACAGGGTCACACGGCTACACCTTC.

The chain uses TRBV4-3 and TRBJ2-2; 10 nucleotides line up with TRBD2. Trimming cost V 1 base and J 13 bases; bases outside gene matches: 6. Germline CDR1 is LGHNA and CDR2 is YSLEER. The CDR3 contains 14 residues. The CDR3 DNA reads as TGCGCCAGCAGCCAAGGCCTAGCGGGGGCCTCGCTGTTTTTT. It codes for CASSQGLAGASLFF.

The chain combines TRBV5-1 with TRBJ1-2; D not resolved. Germline-derived CDR1 and CDR2 are SGHRS and YFSETQ. Trimming removed 0 bases at V and 4 bases at J, with 7 bases between. The CDR3 spans 13 residues. This CDR3 reads CASSLGSSYGYTF. For the CDR3, the DNA is TGCGCCAGCAGCTTGGGTTCGTCCTATGGCTACACCTTC.

CDR3 in DNA: TGTGCCAGCTCACCTGGGCAGCTCACCGGGGAGCTGTTTTTT. This codes for CASSPGQLTGELFF. The chain carries TRBV18 and TRBJ2-2; D is uncertain. Germline CDR1 reads KGHSH; CDR2 reads LQKENI. The CDR3 sequence is 14 residues long. The germline V and J ends were trimmed by 3 bases and 4 bases, with 9 bases remaining between them.

The chain uses TRBV25-1 and TRBJ2-5; 10 positions agree with TRBD2. This CDR3 is built from 17 residues. V dropped 8 bases and J dropped 9; count of bases not matched to a gene: 21. Germline V gives CDR1 MGHDK, CDR2 SYGVNS. The CDR3 DNA follows: TGTGCCAGCGTCCCTTCGAGGGGTAGCGGGGGGCTCGGGGCCCAGTACTTC. Translating it yields CASVPSRGSGGLGAQYF. The variable domain in full, completed from reference TRBV25-1 and TRBJ2-5, reads EADIYQTPRYLVIGTGKKITLECSQTMGHDKMYWYQQDPGMELHLIHYSYGVNSTEKGDLSSESTVSRIRTEHFPLTLESARPSHTSQYLCASVPSRGSGGLGAQYFGPGTRLLVL.

The chain uses TRBV7-2 and TRBJ2-5, with a tentative D call TRBD2 (5 bases). Germline V gene sequence: CDR1 SGHTA, CDR2 FQGNSA. The CDR3 has 15 residues. Trimming pared 1 base from V and 3 bases from J, leaving 12 bases between. For the CDR3, the DNA is TGTGCCAGCAGCTTAGTTAGCGTCCCGGAAGAGACCCAGTACTTC. Translated, it gives CASSLVSVPEETQYF.

This clone was detected only a few times. The chain carries TRBV11-2 and TRBJ1-1, with D maybe TRBD1 (5 bases). The V gene's germline CDR1 is SGHAT and CDR2 FQNNGV. Trimming shortened V by 8 bases and J by 5 bases, and 15 bases separated the two germline ends. The CDR3 extends over 13 amino acids. CDR3 residues: CASSGLRKTEAFF. CDR3 nucleotides: TGTGCCAGCTCAGGGCTAAGGAAGACTGAAGCTTTCTTT.

The V call is TRBV9, the J call TRBJ1-1; D ambiguous. Trimming left V 0 bases short and J 3 bases short, with 9 bases between. CDR3 length: 14 amino acids. Germline values: CDR1 SGDLS, CDR2 YYNGEE. CDR3 protein: CASSVDGRYTEAFF. DNA of the CDR3: TGTGCCAGCAGCGTAGATGGCAGGTACACTGAAGCTTTCTTT.

This clone has just a few counts. The chain combines TRBV11-1 with TRBJ1-1; D remains unclear. V shed 3 bases and J shed 4 bases, with 15 bases lying between them. Germline V gene data show CDR1 as SGHAT and CDR2 as FQDESV (reference sequence). The CDR3 has 15 residues. The CDR3 DNA follows: TGTGCCAGCAGCTTTCCGACTGAGTTGAGCACTGAAGCTTTCTTT. Its translation: CASSFPTELSTEAFF.

The V call is TRBV30, the J call TRBJ1-5; D is ambiguous. Looked up from germline, CDR1 is GTSNPN and CDR2 is SVGIG (reference sequence). Trimming shortened V by 1 base and J by 0 bases, and 7 bases separated the two germline ends. The CDR3 sequence is 14 residues long. CDR3 sequence reads: CAWSAGISNQPQHF. The CDR3 DNA sequence: TGTGCCTGGAGTGCAGGTATTAGCAATCAGCCCCAGCATTTT.

The gene calls are TRBV19 and TRBJ1-2, with 9 positions matching TRBD1. With 5 bases clipped from V and 4 bases from J, the junction kept 8 bases outside the gene matches. Per germline, CDR1 LNHDA and CDR2 SQIVND (reference sequence). CDR3 length: 15 residues. Here the CDR3 reads CASSLTDRGPYGYTF. As DNA, the CDR3 is TGTGCCAGTAGTTTAACGGACAGGGGACCCTATGGCTACACCTTC. Looking up the rest from reference TRBV19 and TRBJ1-2 gives the full variable domain: DGGITQSPKYLFRKEGQNVTLSCEQNLNHDAMYWYRQDPGQGLRLIYYSQIVNDFQKGDIAEGYSVSREKKESFPLTVTSAQKNPTAFYLCASSLTDRGPYGYTFGSGTRLTVV.

This rearrangement joins TRBV19 to TRBJ1-4; D gene unclear. Germline CDR1 reads LNHDA; CDR2 reads SQIVND (reference sequence). V was pared by 9 bases and J by 5 bases, with 16 bases between. CDR3 length: 14 amino acids. This CDR3 is CASAPRTGNEKLFF. The CDR3 DNA follows: TGTGCCAGCGCGCCGAGGACGGGGAATGAAAAACTGTTTTTT.